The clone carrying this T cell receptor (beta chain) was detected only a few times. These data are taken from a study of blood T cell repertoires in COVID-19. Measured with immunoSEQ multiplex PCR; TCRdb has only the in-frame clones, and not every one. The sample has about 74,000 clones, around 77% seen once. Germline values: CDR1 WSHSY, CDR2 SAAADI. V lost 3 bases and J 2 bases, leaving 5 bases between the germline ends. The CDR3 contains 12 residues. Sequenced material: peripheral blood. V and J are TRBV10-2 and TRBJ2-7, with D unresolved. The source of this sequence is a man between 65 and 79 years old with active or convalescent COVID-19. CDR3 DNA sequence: TGCGCCAGCAGTGACAGGCCCTACGAGCAGTACTTC. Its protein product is CASSDRPYEQYF.